This TCR beta chain appears in the sequencing data of a study of cytomegalovirus exposure and HLA in healthy donors. Whole-study findings and limits: The study listed roughly 160 cytomegalovirus-associated TCR beta chains. It was reported that the classifier diagnosed cytomegalovirus status with high specificity and sensitivity in both the original and validation cohorts.

Concerning this clone: Its antigen is unidentified.

The PCR made use of 60 Vbeta and 13 Jbeta primers. The table came from immunoSEQ multiplex PCR; TCRdb's copy has only in-frame clones and leaves some out. The top ten hold over 0.95% of the sample, which has about 160,000 clones, about 79% seen once. The CDR3 runs to 14 residues. Deletions cut 4 bases from V and 2 bases from J, with 11 bases between. Germline loops: CDR1 KGHSH, CDR2 LQKENI. This receptor was obtained from a woman in her 50s in good health and CMV-seropositive. Sample: PBMCs. The chain carries TRBV18 and TRBJ1-1, with D tentatively TRBD1 (6 bases). The CDR3 region is CASSLGGTNTEAFF. The CDR3 DNA reads as TGTGCCAGCTCACTCGGGGGGACAAACACTGAAGCTTTCTTT. Variable domain in full (rest from reference TRBV18 and TRBJ1-1): NAGVMQNPRHLVRRRGQEARLRCSPMKGHSHVYWYRQLPEEGLKFMVYLQKENIIDESGMPKERFSAEFPKEGPSILRIQQVVRGDSAAYFCASSLGGTNTEAFFGQGTRLTVV.